The sequence of this TCR beta chain was determined in a study of human T cells and chemical hapten exposure. Study-wide background: Diphenylcyclopropenone, dosed weekly to the scalp, was given to patients throughout the approximately 25-week study. Patch tests put 0.01% DPC on the upper back, read at 6 days.

Study-wide findings and caveats: Clustering by CDR3 similarity yielded significantly more large clusters from expanded TCRs than controls.

This clonotype was counted many times. Its matching antigen is unknown. The CDR3 loop spans 16 amino acids. Germline values: CDR1 LNHDA, CDR2 SQIVND (reference sequence). The V gene end was trimmed by 10 bases and the J gene end by 1 base; junction bases not matched to a gene: 9. TCRdb reanalysed the RACE reads using MiXCR and keeps one entry per CDR3 protein. The repertoire holds a few hundred thousand distinct CDR3 sequences, with 5% to 6.5% as singletons. As for time point: pre-sensitization, week 0. Stated treatment: therapeutic diphenylcyclopropenone sensitization with weekly scalp DPC. Every donor had alopecia and was 18 to 70 years old; all were suitable for DPC.

The source of this sequence is a woman between 18 and 29 years old with alopecia areata. Some clones in this sample may be carry-over from other donors' samples. This chain connects TRBV19 to TRBJ2-7, with TRBD2 identical over 14 bases. The material sequenced was whole blood, taken in connection with sensitization to the hapten diphenylcyclopropenone (DPC). Here the CDR3 reads CAIKTSGGAESYEQYF. The CDR3 DNA follows: TGTGCCATAAAGACTAGCGGGGGGGCTGAATCCTACGAGCAGTACTTC.